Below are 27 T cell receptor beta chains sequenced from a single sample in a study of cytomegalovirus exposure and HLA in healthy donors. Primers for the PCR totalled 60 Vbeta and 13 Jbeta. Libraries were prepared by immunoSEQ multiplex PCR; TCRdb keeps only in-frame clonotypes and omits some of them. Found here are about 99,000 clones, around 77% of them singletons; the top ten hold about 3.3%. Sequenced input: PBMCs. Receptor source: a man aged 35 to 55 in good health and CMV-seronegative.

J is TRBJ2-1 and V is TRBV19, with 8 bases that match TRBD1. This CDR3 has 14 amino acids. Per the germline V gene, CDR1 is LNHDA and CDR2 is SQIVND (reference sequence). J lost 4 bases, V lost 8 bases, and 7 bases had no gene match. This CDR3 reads CASRDRGFYNEQFF. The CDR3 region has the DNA TGTGCCAGTCGAGACAGGGGATTTTACAATGAGCAGTTCTTC.

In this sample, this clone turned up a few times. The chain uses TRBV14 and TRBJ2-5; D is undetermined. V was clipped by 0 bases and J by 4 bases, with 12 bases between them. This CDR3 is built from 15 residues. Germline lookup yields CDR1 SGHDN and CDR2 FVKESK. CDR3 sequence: CASSQDPRFGETQYF. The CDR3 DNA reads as TGTGCCAGCAGCCAAGATCCCAGGTTCGGAGAGACCCAGTACTTC.

CDR3 bases: TGTGCCAGCGGCACCCGACAGGCCGGAGGGACCCAGTACTTC. This translates into CASGTRQAGGTQYF. J is TRBJ2-5 and V is TRBV6-1; D is perhaps TRBD1 (6 bases). CDR3 size: 14 residues. CDR1 is MNHNS and CDR2 is SASEGT in the germline V gene. Trimming left V 8 bases short and J 7 bases short, with 20 bases between.

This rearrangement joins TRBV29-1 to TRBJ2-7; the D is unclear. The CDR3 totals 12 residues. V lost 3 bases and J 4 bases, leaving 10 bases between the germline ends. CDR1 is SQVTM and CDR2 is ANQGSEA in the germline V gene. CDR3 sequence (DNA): TGCAGCGTTGATGTCAACGGTTACGAGCAGTACTTC. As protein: CSVDVNGYEQYF.

CDR3 region: CASSRGQHYTF. The CDR3 nucleotides are TGTGCCAGCAGTCGAGGACAGCACTACACCTTC. The chain combines TRBV6-6 with TRBJ1-2; a possible D gene is TRBD1 (6 bases). The CDR3 spans 11 residues. V lost 5 bases and J 10 bases, leaving 11 bases between the germline ends. The germline gives CDR1 MNHNY, CDR2 SVGAGI (reference sequence).

CDR3 sequence: CASSEFDRAQSPLHF. CDR3 nucleotide sequence: TGTGCCAGCAGTGAATTCGACAGGGCTCAGTCACCCCTCCACTTT. The chain employs TRBV2 and TRBJ1-6, with 7 bases aligning to TRBD1. CDR1 and CDR2 (germline): SNHLY, FYNNEI. This CDR3 has 15 amino acids. The V segment lost 2 bases and the J segment 10 bases; nucleotides outside the gene matches: 8.

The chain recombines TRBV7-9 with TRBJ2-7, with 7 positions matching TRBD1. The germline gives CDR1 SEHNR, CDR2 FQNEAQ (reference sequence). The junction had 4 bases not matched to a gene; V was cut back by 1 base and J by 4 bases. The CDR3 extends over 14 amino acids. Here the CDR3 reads CASSLEGQQYEQYF. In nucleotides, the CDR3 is TGTGCCAGCAGCTTAGAGGGACAGCAGTACGAGCAGTACTTC.

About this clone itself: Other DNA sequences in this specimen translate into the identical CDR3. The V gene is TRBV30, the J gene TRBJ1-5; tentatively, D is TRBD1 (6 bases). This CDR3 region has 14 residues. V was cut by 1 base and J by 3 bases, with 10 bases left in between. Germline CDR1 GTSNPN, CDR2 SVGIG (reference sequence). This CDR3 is CAWSAGDNNQPQHF. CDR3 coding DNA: TGTGCCTGGAGTGCTGGGGACAACAATCAGCCCCAGCATTTT.

CDR3 amino acids: CASSGSSSSYNSPLHF. The CDR3 nucleotides read TGTGCCAGCAGTGGATCTTCGAGCTCCTATAATTCACCCCTCCACTTT. The chain employs TRBV25-1 and TRBJ1-6; no firm D call. The CDR3 consists of 16 residues. CDR1 and CDR2 (germline): MGHDK, SYGVNS. The V gene lost 4 bases and the J gene lost 0 bases, with 10 bases spanning the gap. Full variable domain (remainder filled in from reference TRBV25-1 and TRBJ1-6): EADIYQTPRYLVIGTGKKITLECSQTMGHDKMYWYQQDPGMELHLIHYSYGVNSTEKGDLSSESTVSRIRTEHFPLTLESARPSHTSQYLCASSGSSSSYNSPLHFGNGTRLTVT.

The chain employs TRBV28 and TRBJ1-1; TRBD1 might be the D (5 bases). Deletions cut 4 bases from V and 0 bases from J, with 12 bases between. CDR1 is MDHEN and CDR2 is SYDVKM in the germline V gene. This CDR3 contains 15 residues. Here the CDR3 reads CASSSPPGVNTEAFF. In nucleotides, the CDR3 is TGTGCCAGCAGTTCCCCTCCGGGGGTGAACACTGAAGCTTTCTTT.

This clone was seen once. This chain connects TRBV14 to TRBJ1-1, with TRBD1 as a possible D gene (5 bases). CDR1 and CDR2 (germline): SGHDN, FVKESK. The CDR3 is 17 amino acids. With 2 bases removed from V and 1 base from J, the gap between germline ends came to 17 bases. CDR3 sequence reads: CASSQTGGFGPNTEAFF. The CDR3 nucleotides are TGTGCCAGCAGCCAAACTGGGGGGTTTGGCCCGAACACTGAAGCTTTCTTT.

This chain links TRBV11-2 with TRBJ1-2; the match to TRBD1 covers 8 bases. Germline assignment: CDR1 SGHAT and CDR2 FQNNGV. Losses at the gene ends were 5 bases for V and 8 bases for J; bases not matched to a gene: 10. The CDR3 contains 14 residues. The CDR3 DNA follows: TGTGCCAGCAGCCAGAACCAGGGGGCGGAAGGCTACACCTTC. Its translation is CASSQNQGAEGYTF.

CDR3 in amino acids: CSVMSSYEQYF. CDR3 DNA sequence: TGCAGCGTCATGAGCTCCTACGAGCAGTACTTC. The chain combines TRBV29-1 with TRBJ2-7; D call uncertain. V was shortened by 6 bases and J by 0 bases, with 6 bases between the two germline ends. This CDR3 comprises 11 residues. Germline values: CDR1 SQVTM, CDR2 ANQGSEA.

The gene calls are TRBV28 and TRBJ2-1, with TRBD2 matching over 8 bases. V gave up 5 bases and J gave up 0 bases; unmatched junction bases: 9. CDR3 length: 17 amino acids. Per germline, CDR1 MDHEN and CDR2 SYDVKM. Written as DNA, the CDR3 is TGTGCCAGCAGTCAGTTAGCGGGGCCGAGCTCCTACAATGAGCAGTTCTTC. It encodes CASSQLAGPSSYNEQFF.

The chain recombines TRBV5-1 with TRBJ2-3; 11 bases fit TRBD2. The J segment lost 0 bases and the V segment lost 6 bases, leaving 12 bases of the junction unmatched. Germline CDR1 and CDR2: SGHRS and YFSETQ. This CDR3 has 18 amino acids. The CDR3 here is CASTQSPVAGGSTDTQYF. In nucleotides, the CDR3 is TGCGCCAGCACCCAGTCACCTGTAGCGGGGGGGAGCACAGATACGCAGTATTTT.

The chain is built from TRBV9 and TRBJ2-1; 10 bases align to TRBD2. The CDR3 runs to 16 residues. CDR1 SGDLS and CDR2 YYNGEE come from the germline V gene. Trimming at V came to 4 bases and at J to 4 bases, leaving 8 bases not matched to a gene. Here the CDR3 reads CASSPRLAGAYNEQFF. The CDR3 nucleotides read TGTGCCAGCAGCCCCCGACTAGCGGGTGCATACAATGAGCAGTTCTTC.

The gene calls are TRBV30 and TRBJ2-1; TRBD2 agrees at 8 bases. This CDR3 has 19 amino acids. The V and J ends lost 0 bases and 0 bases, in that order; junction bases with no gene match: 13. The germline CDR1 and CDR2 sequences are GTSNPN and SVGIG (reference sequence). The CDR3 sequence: CAWSVRPGLVRSSYNEQFF. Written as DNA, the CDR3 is TGTGCCTGGAGTGTCCGTCCGGGACTAGTGCGTAGCTCCTACAATGAGCAGTTCTTC.

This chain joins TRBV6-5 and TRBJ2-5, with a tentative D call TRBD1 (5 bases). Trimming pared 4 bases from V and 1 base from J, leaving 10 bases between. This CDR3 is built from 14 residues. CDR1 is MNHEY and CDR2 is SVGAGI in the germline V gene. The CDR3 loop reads CASSSSTVQETQYF. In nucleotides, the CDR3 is TGTGCCAGCAGTTCCTCGACAGTCCAAGAGACCCAGTACTTC.

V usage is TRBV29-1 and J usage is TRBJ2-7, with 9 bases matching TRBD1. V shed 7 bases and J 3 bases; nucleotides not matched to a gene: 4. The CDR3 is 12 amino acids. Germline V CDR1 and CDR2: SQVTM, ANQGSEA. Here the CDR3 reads CSGQGESYEQYF. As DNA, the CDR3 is TGCAGCGGACAGGGGGAGAGCTACGAGCAGTACTTC.

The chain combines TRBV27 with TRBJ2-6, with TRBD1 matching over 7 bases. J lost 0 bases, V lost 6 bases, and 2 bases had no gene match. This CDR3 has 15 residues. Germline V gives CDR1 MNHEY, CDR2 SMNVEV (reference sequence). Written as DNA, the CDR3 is TGTGCCAGCAGGGGACAGAGCTCTGGGGCCAACGTCCTGACTTTC. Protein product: CASRGQSSGANVLTF.

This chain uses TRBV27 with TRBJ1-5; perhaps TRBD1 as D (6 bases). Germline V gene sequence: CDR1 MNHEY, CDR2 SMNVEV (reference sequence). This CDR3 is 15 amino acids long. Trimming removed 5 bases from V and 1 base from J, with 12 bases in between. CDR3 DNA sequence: TGTGCCAGCAGTCTACAGGGATTGAGCAATCAGCCCCAGCATTTT. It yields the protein CASSLQGLSNQPQHF.

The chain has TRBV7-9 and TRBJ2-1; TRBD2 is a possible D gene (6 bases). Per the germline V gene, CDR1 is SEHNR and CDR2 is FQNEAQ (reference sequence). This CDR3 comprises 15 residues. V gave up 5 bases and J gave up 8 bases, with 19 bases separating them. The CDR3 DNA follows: TGTGCCAGCAGCCGAGACGGGCTAGCGTCCGATGAGCAGTTCTTC. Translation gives CASSRDGLASDEQFF.

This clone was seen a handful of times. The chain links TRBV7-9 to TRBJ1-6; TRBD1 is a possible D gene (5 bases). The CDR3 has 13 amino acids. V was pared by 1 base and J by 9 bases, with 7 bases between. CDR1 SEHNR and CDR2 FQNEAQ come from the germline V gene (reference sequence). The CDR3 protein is CASSLGRASPLHF. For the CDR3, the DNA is TGTGCCAGCAGCTTAGGCAGGGCTTCACCCCTCCACTTT.

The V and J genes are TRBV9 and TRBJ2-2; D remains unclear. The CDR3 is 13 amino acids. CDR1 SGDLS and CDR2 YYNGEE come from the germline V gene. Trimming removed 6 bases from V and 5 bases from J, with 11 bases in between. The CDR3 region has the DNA TGTGCCAGCAACTTGCGAGGTACCGGGGAGCTGTTTTTT. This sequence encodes CASNLRGTGELFF.

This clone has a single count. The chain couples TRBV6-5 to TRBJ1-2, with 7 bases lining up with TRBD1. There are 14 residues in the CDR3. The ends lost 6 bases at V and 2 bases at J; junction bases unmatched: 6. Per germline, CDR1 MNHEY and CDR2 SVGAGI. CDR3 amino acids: CASRRQGGNYGYTF. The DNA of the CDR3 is TGTGCCAGCAGGAGACAGGGCGGGAACTATGGCTACACCTTC.

CDR3 loop: CASSQRGADEQYF. CDR3 coding DNA: TGCGCCAGCAGTCAACGCGGGGCCGACGAGCAGTACTTC. The rearrangement uses TRBV5-1 and TRBJ2-7, with D maybe TRBD2 (6 bases). The germline V gene encodes CDR1 SGHRS and CDR2 YFSETQ. CDR3 length: 13 residues. V was pared by 5 bases and J by 5 bases, with 14 bases between.

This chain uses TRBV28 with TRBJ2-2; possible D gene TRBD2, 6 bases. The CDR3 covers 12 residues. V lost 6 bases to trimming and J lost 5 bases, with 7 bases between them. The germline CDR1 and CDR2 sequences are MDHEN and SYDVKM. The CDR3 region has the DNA TGTGCCAGCAGCAGCGGGACCGGGGAGCTGTTTTTT. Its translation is CASSSGTGELFF. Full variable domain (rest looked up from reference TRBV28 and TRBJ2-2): DVKVTQSSRYLVKRTGEKVFLECVQDMDHENMFWYRQDPGLGLRLIYFSYDVKMKEKGDIPEGYSVSREKKERFSLILESASTNQTSMYLCASSSGTGELFFGEGSRLTVL.